The 32 T cell receptor beta chains given below trace back to one sample, sequenced in a study of blood T cell repertoires in COVID-19 (dated by TCRdb to about 2020). The library was obtained by the immunoSEQ multiplex PCR assay. TCRdb holds this immuneACCESS table with in-frame rearrangements only. Some clones are missing; in checked studies, unresolved V genes explain under half, and the rest has no known cause. In this sample the table shows 89,000 or so clones, 86% of which occur a single time. The ten biggest clones cover around 7.8% of the sample. Sequencing input: peripheral blood. The receptors were gathered from a middle-aged man with active COVID-19.

This clone has just one count. The chain is built from TRBV15 and TRBJ1-2; 7 bases match TRBD1. Germline CDR1 and CDR2: LNHNV and YYDKDF (reference sequence). The CDR3 loop spans 15 amino acids. Trimming took 6 bases from V and 4 from J; bases not matched to a gene: 11. The CDR3 nucleotides read TGTGCCACCAGACCGGCGGGACAGCCTTTCTATGGCTACACCTTC. As protein: CATRPAGQPFYGYTF. Filled out from reference TRBV15 and TRBJ1-2, the complete variable domain reads DAMVIQNPRYQVTQFGKPVTLSCSQTLNHNVMYWYQQKSSQAPKLLFHYYDKDFNNEADTPDNFQSRRPNTSFCFLDIRSPGLGDTAMYLCATRPAGQPFYGYTFGSGTRLTVV.

The rearrangement uses TRBV9 and TRBJ1-3; weak D call: TRBD1 (5 bases). Trimming left V 3 bases short and J 7 bases short, with 14 bases between. Germline CDR1 SGDLS, CDR2 YYNGEE. This CDR3 is built from 14 residues. The CDR3 DNA is TGTGCCAGCAGCGGAGGGGAGGAGGGGAACACCATATATTTT. This encodes CASSGGEEGNTIYF. Supplemented by reference TRBV9 and TRBJ1-3, the full variable domain reads DSGVTQTPKHLITATGQRVTLRCSPRSGDLSVYWYQQSLDQGLQFLIQYYNGEERAKGNILERFSAQQFPDLHSELNLSSLELGDSALYFCASSGGEEGNTIYFGEGSWLTVV.

This rearrangement joins TRBV5-1 to TRBJ1-2; 9 bases align to TRBD1. The V segment lost 0 bases and the J segment 8 bases; nucleotides outside the gene matches: 2. CDR1 is SGHRS, CDR2 YFSETQ, per germline. The CDR3 consists of 13 residues. CDR3 sequence reads: CASSLGTGEGYTF. The CDR3 bases are TGCGCCAGCAGCTTGGGGACAGGGGAAGGCTACACCTTC.

V is TRBV25-1 and J is TRBJ2-1, with 10 bases fitting TRBD2. Trimming at V came to 8 bases and at J to 0 bases, leaving 10 bases not matched to a gene. The CDR3 is made up of 17 amino acids. CDR1 and CDR2 from the germline V gene are MGHDK and SYGVNS. CDR3 loop: CASRSGSSGSSYNEQFF. The CDR3 nucleotides are TGTGCCAGCCGGAGTGGGTCTAGCGGGAGCTCCTACAATGAGCAGTTCTTC.

This chain's CDR3 is CASSQPGQGGYTF. The CDR3 DNA reads TGCGCCAGCAGCCAACCGGGACAGGGCGGCTACACCTTC. This chain links TRBV5-1 with TRBJ1-2; 9 bases agree with TRBD1. Germline CDR1 is SGHRS and CDR2 is YFSETQ. The CDR3 extends over 13 amino acids. Losses at the gene ends were 4 bases for V and 8 bases for J; bases not matched to a gene: 6.

The genes are TRBV6-2 or TRBV6-3 and TRBJ2-6; 10 bases map to TRBD1. Germline V gives CDR1 MNHEY, CDR2 SVGEGT. Trimming cost V 4 bases and J 0 bases; bases outside gene matches: 0. The CDR3 is made up of 16 amino acids. The CDR3, as DNA: TGTGCCAGCAGTTGGACAGGGGGCTCTGGGGCCAACGTCCTGACTTTC. Translation: CASSWTGGSGANVLTF.

The chain uses TRBV5-1 and TRBJ2-7; D may be TRBD1 (6 bases). The germline V and J ends were trimmed by 4 bases and 4 bases, with 12 bases remaining between them. CDR1 and CDR2 (germline): SGHRS, YFSETQ. The CDR3 runs 13 residues. In nucleotides, the CDR3 is TGCGCCAGCAGCACTGGACAGCTTTACGAGCAGTACTTC. Its protein is CASSTGQLYEQYF.

A few counts support this clone. The chain links TRBV27 to TRBJ2-5; 8 bases map to TRBD2. The CDR3 runs 14 residues. Looked up from germline, CDR1 is MNHEY and CDR2 is SMNVEV (reference sequence). V lost 2 bases and J lost 2; bases outside the gene matches: 1. In nucleotides, the CDR3 is TGTGCCAGCAGTTTAACTAGCGGACAAGAGACCCAGTACTTC. This encodes CASSLTSGQETQYF.

The chain uses TRBV29-1 and TRBJ1-4, with D perhaps matching TRBD1 (5 bases). Between the trimmed V and J ends, which lost 4 bases and 4 bases, there was a span of 16 bases. The CDR3 has 15 amino acids. The germline gives CDR1 SQVTM, CDR2 ANQGSEA. The CDR3 region is CSVAGPGLLNEKLFF. Written as DNA, the CDR3 is TGCAGCGTTGCGGGCCCGGGACTGCTTAATGAAAAACTGTTTTTT.

This clone has a single count. This chain uses TRBV5-8 with TRBJ1-6; 8 bases align to TRBD1. CDR3 size: 14 residues. V gave up 6 bases and J gave up 8 bases; unmatched junction bases: 7. CDR1 and CDR2 from the germline V gene are SGHTS and YDEGEE. CDR3 DNA sequence: TGTGCCAGCACCCTGACAGGGGACTATTCACCCCTCCACTTT. It yields the protein CASTLTGDYSPLHF.

The chain links TRBV27 to TRBJ2-7; maybe TRBD1 (6 bases). With 7 bases removed from V and 3 bases from J, the gap between germline ends came to 13 bases. The germline V gene has CDR1 MNHEY and CDR2 SMNVEV (reference sequence). This CDR3 has 13 amino acids. The CDR3 spells CASMPTGLYEQYF. The CDR3 nucleotides are TGTGCCAGCATGCCGACAGGCCTCTACGAGCAGTACTTC.

The J gene is TRBJ1-5, the V gene TRBV28, with D possibly being TRBD1 (5 bases). V was clipped by 2 bases and J by 0 bases, with 11 bases between them. Germline lookup yields CDR1 MDHEN and CDR2 SYDVKM. The length of the CDR3 is 16 residues. For the CDR3, the DNA is TGTGCCAGCAGTTTAATAACAGGATATAGCAATCAGCCCCAGCATTTT. It encodes CASSLITGYSNQPQHF.

This clone is a singleton in its sample. CDR3 bases: TGTGCCAGCAGTTTACAGCGGGGCACTGAAGCTTTCTTT. It specifies CASSLQRGTEAFF. The V gene is TRBV27, the J gene TRBJ1-1; D remains ambiguous. The CDR3 extends over 13 amino acids. The V end lost 2 bases, the J end lost 4 bases, and 8 bases lay between the germline ends. Germline values: CDR1 MNHEY, CDR2 SMNVEV (reference sequence).

The chain recombines TRBV7-8 with TRBJ2-3; the D gene is possibly TRBD2 (6 bases). The CDR3 extends over 14 amino acids. CDR1 and CDR2 (germline): SGHVS, FQNEAQ. Trimming took off 7 bases at V and 6 bases at J, with 17 bases between the two ends. The CDR3 is CASTELAAGDTQYF. The CDR3 region has the DNA TGTGCCAGCACCGAGTTAGCGGCGGGGGATACGCAGTATTTT.

The chain links TRBV11-3 to TRBJ1-6, with TRBD1 as a possible D gene (5 bases). The ends were cut back, 5 bases at V and 10 bases at J, with 15 bases in the middle. Germline CDR1 is SGHNT and CDR2 is YENEEA. The CDR3 is 14 residues long. The CDR3 DNA reads TGTGCCAGCAGCCCAAGGGGAACTGACTCACCCCTCCACTTT. Its translation: CASSPRGTDSPLHF.

This sequence joins TRBV6-2 or TRBV6-3 and TRBJ1-6; D not certain. The V and J ends lost 4 bases and 12 bases respectively, with 13 bases between them. Germline CDR1 MNHEY, CDR2 SVGEGT. The CDR3 is made up of 13 amino acids. The CDR3 spells CASSSGPFGPLHF. CDR3 coding DNA: TGTGCCAGCAGTTCAGGCCCCTTTGGACCCCTCCACTTT.

The rearrangement links TRBV15 to TRBJ2-1; 10 bases map to TRBD2. The CDR3 sequence is 17 residues long. The ends lost 1 base at V and 8 bases at J; junction bases unmatched: 11. The V gene's germline CDR1 is LNHNV and CDR2 YYDKDF (reference sequence). The CDR3 DNA reads as TGTGCCACCAGCAGAGCCTCGCTAGCGGGAGTGGATCATGAGCAGTTCTTC. Its protein product is CATSRASLAGVDHEQFF.

The V call is TRBV2, the J call TRBJ2-5; the D gene is possibly TRBD1 (5 bases). The germline V and J ends were trimmed by 7 bases and 1 base, with 10 bases remaining between them. Germline assignment: CDR1 SNHLY and CDR2 FYNNEI. The CDR3 loop spans 13 amino acids. DNA of the CDR3: TGTGCCAGCATGACAGAATCCCAAGAGACCCAGTACTTC. Residues: CASMTESQETQYF.

In this sample, this clone turned up a few times. The chain uses TRBV2 and TRBJ2-5; 10 bases are a match to TRBD1. This CDR3 contains 13 residues. The V segment lost 8 bases and the J segment 6 bases; nucleotides outside the gene matches: 6. The germline V gene has CDR1 SNHLY and CDR2 FYNNEI. The CDR3 is CASLGQGSKTQYF. In DNA, the CDR3 is TGTGCCAGCTTGGGACAGGGGTCCAAGACCCAGTACTTC. Full variable domain (remainder filled in from reference TRBV2 and TRBJ2-5): EPEVTQTPSHQVTQMGQEVILRCVPISNHLYFYWYRQILGQKVEFLVSFYNNEISEKSEIFDDQFSVERPDGSNFTLKIRSTKLEDSAMYFCASLGQGSKTQYFGPGTRLLVL.

This clone was seen more than once but under ten times. The chain has TRBV4-1 and TRBJ1-3, with 8 bases lining up with TRBD1. The CDR3 length is 15 residues. V shed 5 bases and J 3 bases; nucleotides not matched to a gene: 6. CDR1 MGHRA and CDR2 YSYEKL come from the germline V gene. The CDR3 is CASSDRTGLGNTIYF. CDR3 coding DNA: TGCGCCAGCAGCGACCGGACAGGGCTTGGAAACACCATATATTTT.

V and J are TRBV5-1 and TRBJ1-5; D is unclear. The V gene lost 0 bases and the J gene lost 2 bases, with 15 bases spanning the gap. In germline, CDR1 is SGHRS, CDR2 YFSETQ. CDR3 length: 17 amino acids. The CDR3 region is CASSLAPVPTGNQPQHF. The CDR3 DNA reads TGCGCCAGCAGCTTGGCCCCCGTCCCAACAGGCAATCAGCCCCAGCATTTT.

The V and J genes are TRBV28 and TRBJ2-7, with TRBD2 matching 8 bases. From germline, CDR1 is MDHEN and CDR2 SYDVKM. This CDR3 region has 15 residues. Trimming removed 1 base from V and 1 base from J; junction bases left unmatched: 3. The CDR3, as DNA: TGTGCCAGCAGTTTATCGGGAGGGTTTTCCTACGAGCAGTACTTC. Residues: CASSLSGGFSYEQYF.

The chain links TRBV24-1 to TRBJ1-2; possibly TRBD1 for D (5 bases). The CDR3 has 17 residues. Germline V gene data show CDR1 as KGHDR and CDR2 as SFDVKD. V dropped 1 base and J dropped 7 bases, with 21 bases sitting between them. The CDR3 here is CATSDLKRRGINGGYTF. CDR3 nucleotide sequence: TGTGCCACCAGTGATTTAAAAAGGAGGGGCATCAACGGTGGCTACACCTTC.

CDR3 in amino acids: CASSTTPGANYGYTF. CDR3 sequence (DNA): TGTGCCAGCAGCACCACGCCGGGAGCTAACTATGGCTACACCTTC. This sequence joins TRBV9 and TRBJ1-2; D not certain. This CDR3 contains 15 residues. V was cut by 4 bases and J by 0 bases, with 13 bases left in between. The germline V gene has CDR1 SGDLS and CDR2 YYNGEE.

The chain carries TRBV6-6 and TRBJ2-1, with 11 bases lining up with TRBD2. CDR1 is MNHNY and CDR2 is SVGAGI in the germline V gene (reference sequence). CDR3 size: 16 residues. With 7 bases clipped from V and 0 bases from J, the junction kept 5 bases outside the gene matches. CDR3 residues: CASTDSGRASYNEQFF. As DNA, the CDR3 is TGTGCCAGCACCGATAGCGGGAGGGCCTCCTACAATGAGCAGTTCTTC.

This chain links TRBV6-1 with TRBJ1-4, with 10 bases lining up with TRBD1. V gave up 3 bases and J gave up 5 bases; unmatched junction bases: 0. Germline V gene lookup returns CDR1 MNHNS and CDR2 SASEGT. The CDR3 extends over 14 amino acids. CDR3 sequence (DNA): TGTGCCAGCAGTGAGGACAGGGGGAATGAAAAACTGTTTTTT. It specifies CASSEDRGNEKLFF.

This clone was recorded a few times. This chain joins TRBV5-1 and TRBJ2-6; possibly TRBD1 for D (6 bases). In germline, CDR1 is SGHRS, CDR2 YFSETQ. V was cut by 3 bases and J by 0 bases, with 16 bases left in between. This CDR3 has 18 amino acids. This CDR3 reads CASSSIGGRISGANVLTF. CDR3 in DNA: TGCGCCAGCAGCTCCATTGGGGGCAGAATCTCTGGGGCCAACGTCCTGACTTTC.

This sequence joins TRBV4-2 and TRBJ2-3; 7 nucleotides agree with TRBD1. Germline V gives CDR1 LGHNA, CDR2 YNFKEQ. This CDR3 region has 16 residues. Trimming took 5 bases from V and 0 from J; bases not matched to a gene: 8. CDR3 region: CASSSGTASSTDTQYF. The CDR3 DNA reads TGTGCCAGCAGCTCAGGGACAGCCTCTAGCACAGATACGCAGTATTTT.

The chain is built from TRBV29-1 and TRBJ2-3; tentatively, D is TRBD1 (5 bases). In germline, CDR1 is SQVTM, CDR2 ANQGSEA. This CDR3 is 12 amino acids long. V lost 6 bases and J 5 bases, leaving 12 bases between the germline ends. CDR3 DNA: TGCAGCGTGGATAAGACAGTAGATACGCAGTATTTT. This encodes CSVDKTVDTQYF.

The chain couples TRBV9 to TRBJ2-1; 7 bases line up with TRBD1. The CDR3 consists of 14 residues. The germline CDR1 and CDR2 sequences are SGDLS and YYNGEE. Trimming cost V 3 bases and J 7 bases; bases outside gene matches: 7. The DNA for the CDR3 is TGTGCCAGCAGCGGACATACAGGGGTTAATGAGCAGTTCTTC. Translated: CASSGHTGVNEQFF.

This clone has a single count. This chain links TRBV5-6 with TRBJ2-1; TRBD2 might be the D (5 bases). V was shortened by 4 bases and J by 5 bases, with 13 bases between the two germline ends. CDR3 size: 14 residues. CDR1 is SGHDT and CDR2 is YYEEEE in the germline V gene. The CDR3 region is CASSIRGINNEQFF. DNA for the CDR3: TGTGCCAGCAGCATACGGGGAATCAACAATGAGCAGTTCTTC.

J is TRBJ2-7 and V is TRBV28, with 8 bases fitting TRBD1. CDR3 size: 14 residues. Trimming at V came to 7 bases and at J to 2 bases, leaving 7 bases not matched to a gene. Per germline, CDR1 MDHEN and CDR2 SYDVKM. CDR3 protein: CASTPGDRPYEQYF. The CDR3 DNA sequence: TGTGCCAGCACCCCCGGGGACAGGCCCTACGAGCAGTACTTC.